The clone carrying this T cell receptor (beta chain) was seen more than once but under ten times. The antigen remains unidentified. Assembly of TCR beta libraries relied on iRepertoire HTBI primers together with Arm-PCR of CDR3 regions. TCRdb fed the multiplex PCR reads into MiXCR, producing one record per CDR3 protein. The sample has approximately 350,000 distinct CDR3 sequences, roughly 17% seen once. The sample originates from a study of regulatory T cells in long-lasting Graves disease. General study results and limits: It was in persistent disease that TRBV28, TRBJ1-2 and TRBJ2-5 were favored.

Sample time point: newly diagnosed GD, antithyroid drugs for less than 3 months. With RNA extracted from PBMCs as input, the TCR library was made. The CDR3 covers 13 residues. The germline V and J ends were trimmed by 4 bases and 6 bases, with 11 bases remaining between them. The germline V gene encodes CDR1 LGHNA and CDR2 YSLEER. This sample was shared with a second study, whose subject was T cells in Graves' hyperthyroidism and ophthalmopathy.

This specimen consisted of peripheral blood mononuclear cells (PBMCs), obtained at new diagnosis, from a patient treated with antithyroid drugs. The chain carries TRBV4-3 and TRBJ2-3; no clear D gene. The TCR comes from a woman aged 18-35 years with Graves disease. The CDR3 region is CASSLKPGDTQYF. CDR3 DNA sequence: TGCGCCAGCAGCCTGAAACCCGGGGATACGCAGTATTTT.